The 11 T cell receptor beta chains listed next were all sequenced from one sample in a study of blood T cell repertoires in COVID-19. Some clones are missing from TCRdb's copy, which holds only in-frame ones; the method was immunoSEQ multiplex PCR. The data show more than 250,000 clones, 87% seen once. The material sequenced was PBMCs or T cells enriched from blood (not recorded which). These receptor sequences come from a woman in her twenties or thirties who had recovered from COVID-19.

The chain is built from TRBV24-1 and TRBJ1-2; 7 bases fit TRBD1. The CDR3 is 13 amino acids. From germline, CDR1 is KGHDR and CDR2 SFDVKD. With 3 bases clipped from V and 7 bases from J, the junction kept 4 bases outside the gene matches. The DNA for the CDR3 is TGTGCCACCAGTGATGTACAGGGGCTTGGCTACACCTTC. This encodes CATSDVQGLGYTF.

The genes are TRBV5-6 and TRBJ1-2; D unclear. Germline V gene data show CDR1 as SGHDT and CDR2 as YYEEEE. CDR3 length equals 15 residues. Trimming removed 4 bases from V and 7 bases from J, with 20 bases in between. This CDR3 is CASSAQSWAGVGYTF. The CDR3 coding sequence is TGTGCCAGCAGCGCGCAAAGCTGGGCTGGCGTTGGCTACACCTTC.

The rearrangement joins TRBV30 to TRBJ1-5; weak D call: TRBD1 (5 bases). Germline V gene data show CDR1 as GTSNPN and CDR2 as SVGIG (reference sequence). CDR3 length: 13 residues. V was shortened by 3 bases and J by 6 bases, with 12 bases between the two germline ends. In DNA form, the CDR3 reads TGTGCCTGGAGCCCAGGGCCCGTTCAGCCCCAGCATTTT. Translated: CAWSPGPVQPQHF.

About this clone itself: The sample has other DNA sequences that encode this CDR3 too. This rearrangement joins TRBV5-6 to TRBJ2-3; TRBD1 aligns across 7 bases. The CDR3 totals 15 residues. Losses at the gene ends were 0 bases for V and 3 bases for J; bases not matched to a gene: 4. The germline CDR1 and CDR2 sequences are SGHDT and YYEEEE. The CDR3 region is CASSLGGGGTDTQYF. In DNA, the CDR3 is TGTGCCAGCAGCTTGGGAGGGGGCGGAACAGATACGCAGTATTTT.

The V call is TRBV6-1, the J call TRBJ2-3; 10 nucleotides align to TRBD2. Germline trimming cut 4 bases from V and 0 bases from J; bases unmatched to any gene: 7. Germline-derived CDR1 and CDR2 are MNHNS and SASEGT. This CDR3 comprises 17 residues. The CDR3 reads CASSGTSGGISTDTQYF. The DNA of the CDR3 is TGTGCCAGCAGTGGGACTAGCGGCGGGATTAGCACAGATACGCAGTATTTT.

The chain is built from TRBV7-2 and TRBJ2-7, with 8 bases identical to TRBD2. This CDR3 spans 16 amino acids. Trimming took 5 bases from V and 3 from J; bases not matched to a gene: 12. Germline-derived CDR1 and CDR2 are SGHTA and FQGNSA. DNA for the CDR3: TGTGCCAGCAGCGCCAGCCGGGGGGGCGTTATCTACGAGCAGTACTTC. This sequence encodes CASSASRGGVIYEQYF.

This chain links TRBV14 with TRBJ2-7; D perhaps matches TRBD2 (5 bases). In germline, CDR1 is SGHDN, CDR2 FVKESK. CDR3 size: 11 residues. V was pared by 5 bases and J by 6 bases, with 8 bases between. CDR3 nucleotide sequence: TGTGCCAGCAGCAAAGGGAGCGAGCAGTACTTC. Translation: CASSKGSEQYF.

The CDR3 loop reads CASSRGNTEAFF. The DNA for the CDR3 is TGTGCCAGCAGCCGCGGGAACACTGAAGCTTTCTTT. The J gene is TRBJ1-1, the V gene TRBV7-8; D remains unclear. Trimming removed 5 bases at V and 1 base at J, with 5 bases between. CDR1 and CDR2 from the germline V gene are SGHVS and FQNEAQ. The CDR3 is 12 residues long.

The rearrangement joins TRBV7-2 to TRBJ2-7; D perhaps matches TRBD1 (6 bases). Per germline, CDR1 SGHTA and CDR2 FQGNSA. The ends were cut back, 4 bases at V and 3 bases at J, with 10 bases in the middle. The CDR3 loop spans 13 amino acids. This chain's CDR3 is CASSYMDSYEQYF. Written as DNA, the CDR3 is TGTGCCAGCAGCTATATGGACAGCTACGAGCAGTACTTC.

The chain has TRBV5-1 and TRBJ1-1, with D perhaps TRBD1 (5 bases). Trimming pared 4 bases from V and 2 bases from J, leaving 12 bases between. Germline-derived CDR1 and CDR2 are SGHRS and YFSETQ. The CDR3 is made up of 14 amino acids. CDR3 nucleotide sequence: TGCGCCAGCAGCCTTCTACAGGCCAACACTGAAGCTTTCTTT. It yields the protein CASSLLQANTEAFF.

V and J are TRBV5-4 and TRBJ2-3; 9 nucleotides match TRBD2. Germline V gene data show CDR1 as SGHNT and CDR2 as YYREEE (reference sequence). Trimming at V came to 0 bases and at J to 2 bases, leaving 4 bases not matched to a gene. This CDR3 region has 16 residues. The CDR3 spells CASSLGKREATDTQYF. The DNA of the CDR3 is TGTGCCAGCAGCTTGGGGAAGCGGGAGGCCACAGATACGCAGTATTTT.